The 15 T cell receptor beta chains reported below all come from one sample, sequenced in a study of vaccination effects on CD4 cells after COVID-19. These TCRs' antigens remain unknown. Cultured cells yielded isolated CD4+ T cells after less than 11 days. Profiling relied on immunoSEQ multiplex PCR, and the TCRdb table lists in-frame clones only, not all of them. The profile shows about 47,000 clones, about 78% of them singletons. The sample was CD4+ T cells from PBMCs cultured without peptide, taken before COVID-19 vaccination. The receptors were gathered from a human donor who had a prior SARS-CoV-2 infection.

V and J are TRBV10-3 and TRBJ2-7; 8 nucleotides line up with TRBD1. The germline V gene has CDR1 ENHRY and CDR2 SYGVKD. This CDR3 has 12 residues. J was trimmed by 3 bases and V by 10 bases; bases with no gene match: 5. CDR3 in DNA: TGTGCCACGTGGGGACAGGACTACGAGCAGTACTTC. Translation: CATWGQDYEQYF.

The genes are TRBV2 and TRBJ2-1; 10 bases fit TRBD1. The CDR3 is 13 residues long. With 6 bases clipped from V and 7 bases from J, the junction kept 3 bases outside the gene matches. CDR1 is SNHLY, CDR2 FYNNEI, per germline. The CDR3 region is CASSWDRGNEQFF. The CDR3 DNA reads TGTGCCAGCAGCTGGGACAGGGGAAATGAGCAGTTCTTC.

V usage is TRBV7-3 and J usage is TRBJ2-1; a possible D gene is TRBD2 (6 bases). From germline, CDR1 is SGHTA and CDR2 FQGTGA. The CDR3 covers 16 residues. Trimming took 1 base from V and 9 from J, leaving 19 bases between them. As DNA, the CDR3 is TGTGCCAGCAGCTTAAGTGGCGGGGCCGATTCTGTTGAGCAGTTCTTC. Translated: CASSLSGGADSVEQFF. The complete variable domain, with remaining parts taken from reference TRBV7-3 and TRBJ2-1, reads GAGVSQTPSNKVTEKGKYVELRCDPISGHTALYWYRQSLGQGPEFLIYFQGTGAADDSGLPNDRFFAVRPEGSVSTLKIQRTERGDSAVYLCASSLSGGADSVEQFFGPGTRLTVL.

In its sample, this clone was seen a few times. The chain employs TRBV5-4 and TRBJ1-1; D gene ambiguous. Germline CDR1 SGHNT, CDR2 YYREEE (reference sequence). The CDR3 has 14 amino acids. The V end lost 4 bases, the J end lost 4 bases, and 14 bases lay between the germline ends. DNA for the CDR3: TGTGCCAGCAGCGCCATACTTAAAGGCACTGAAGCTTTCTTT. Its translation is CASSAILKGTEAFF.

The chain recombines TRBV27 with TRBJ1-1; D may be TRBD1 (6 bases). The germline V and J ends were trimmed by 6 bases and 1 base, with 21 bases remaining between them. There are 17 residues in the CDR3. CDR1 MNHEY and CDR2 SMNVEV come from the germline V gene (reference sequence). Written as DNA, the CDR3 is TGTGCCAGCAGGACTGTCTCGGGGGGCGGACCGAACACTGAAGCTTTCTTT. Translated, it gives CASRTVSGGGPNTEAFF.

V and J are TRBV9 and TRBJ2-3, with D tentatively TRBD2 (5 bases). Germline-derived CDR1 and CDR2 are SGDLS and YYNGEE. The CDR3 has 16 residues. The germline V and J ends were trimmed by 0 bases and 3 bases, with 14 bases remaining between them. In nucleotides, the CDR3 is TGTGCCAGCAGCGTAGCTTTCACCTCGGGGACAGATACGCAGTATTTT. Protein product: CASSVAFTSGTDTQYF.

The chain combines TRBV5-4 with TRBJ2-3; 8 bases fit TRBD2. This CDR3 comprises 18 residues. Trimming cost V 9 bases and J 2 bases; bases outside gene matches: 20. Germline assignment: CDR1 SGHNT and CDR2 YYREEE (reference sequence). The CDR3 DNA is TGTGCCATAGCCCCGATGACGGGGGGGCCCGCGGACACAGATACGCAGTATTTT. It codes for CAIAPMTGGPADTDTQYF.

This clone was counted between two and nine times. The chain links TRBV19 to TRBJ1-5; no clear D gene. Germline CDR1 reads LNHDA; CDR2 reads SQIVND (reference sequence). There are 16 residues in the CDR3. Trimming took off 7 bases at V and 1 base at J, with 17 bases between the two ends. The CDR3 DNA is TGTGCCAGTACCCTATTAGGACTCCCGAGCAATCAGCCCCAGCATTTT. Protein: CASTLLGLPSNQPQHF.

This clone was seen a handful of times. The V and J genes are TRBV4-3 and TRBJ2-7; D is possibly TRBD1 (6 bases). The germline V and J ends were trimmed by 3 bases and 3 bases, with 15 bases remaining between them. There are 15 residues in the CDR3. Germline V lookup: CDR1 LGHNA, CDR2 YSLEER. The CDR3 DNA sequence: TGCGCCAGCAGCCACAAATCCGGACAGATCTACGAGCAGTACTTC. It encodes CASSHKSGQIYEQYF.

The CDR3 spells CASSHRRDQGEKLFF. The CDR3 DNA follows: TGTGCCAGCAGCCATCGCCGGGACCAGGGTGAAAAACTGTTTTTT. This chain connects TRBV3-1 (or the pseudogene TRBV3-2) to TRBJ1-4, with D tentatively TRBD1 (5 bases). V lost 3 bases and J 7 bases, leaving 15 bases between the germline ends. From germline, CDR1 is LGHDT and CDR2 YNNKEL (reference sequence). The length of the CDR3 is 15 residues.

This clone was observed a handful of times. The chain has TRBV7-2 and TRBJ2-3; no firm D call. Germline V gene data show CDR1 as SGHTA and CDR2 as FQGNSA. V was cut by 4 bases and J by 1 base, with 6 bases left in between. The CDR3 runs 13 residues. The CDR3 DNA reads as TGTGCCAGCAGCTGGGGTGGCACAGATACGCAGTATTTT. It translates to CASSWGGTDTQYF.

The rearrangement uses TRBV9 and TRBJ2-7; 7 nucleotides align to TRBD2. This CDR3 region has 14 residues. The junction had 1 base not matched to a gene; V was cut back by 1 base and J by 0 bases. Germline values: CDR1 SGDLS, CDR2 YYNGEE. DNA for the CDR3: TGTGCCAGCAGCGTAACTAGCGTCTCCTACGAGCAGTACTTC. Translated: CASSVTSVSYEQYF. Combining the CDR3 with reference TRBV9 and TRBJ2-7 gives the whole variable domain DSGVTQTPKHLITATGQRVTLRCSPRSGDLSVYWYQQSLDQGLQFLIQYYNGEERAKGNILERFSAQQFPDLHSELNLSSLELGDSALYFCASSVTSVSYEQYFGPGTRLTVT.

The chain recombines TRBV24-1 with TRBJ2-5; D is tentatively TRBD1 or TRBD2 (5 bases each). The V and J ends lost 1 base and 6 bases respectively, with 17 bases between them. The CDR3 runs 16 residues. The germline gives CDR1 KGHDR, CDR2 SFDVKD. DNA of the CDR3: TGTGCCACCAGTGATTTCCGGGACCCTCCGGGCCAGACCCAGTACTTC. It specifies CATSDFRDPPGQTQYF.

The CDR3 loop is CATNGWMNTEAFF. The CDR3 bases are TGTGCCACCAACGGCTGGATGAACACTGAAGCTTTCTTT. The chain couples TRBV19 to TRBJ1-1; the D is unclear. The CDR3 is made up of 13 amino acids. Germline V CDR1 and CDR2: LNHDA, SQIVND (reference sequence). Trimming took off 10 bases at V and 0 bases at J, with 12 bases between the two ends.

The V and J genes are TRBV10-2 and TRBJ1-1; no firm D call. Looked up from germline, CDR1 is WSHSY and CDR2 is SAAADI. CDR3 length: 13 residues. The ends were cut back, 6 bases at V and 7 bases at J, with 15 bases in the middle. The CDR3 DNA follows: TGCGCCAGCAGCGAGGTGGAGGGAATTGAAGCTTTCTTT. It yields the protein CASSEVEGIEAFF.